This T cell receptor (beta chain) was obtained from a study of T-cell memory formation after mild COVID-19. As for the study in general: Clusters of TCRs were largely donor specific. Whole-study results and caveats: Some clones that responded were present in memory (sampled pre-infection), which suggests cross-reactive memory joined. The main location of contracting CD4+ clones was CM and EM, and that of contracting CD8+ clones was EMRA.

From 5'RACE with constant-segment primers came TCR alpha and TCR beta cDNA libraries that carried sample barcodes and UMIs. TCRdb fed the 5' RACE reads into MiXCR, producing one record per CDR3 protein. The sample contains around 200,000 distinct CDR3 sequences, about 11% of which appear only once. This CDR3 spans 13 amino acids. Germline lookup yields CDR1 DFQATT and CDR2 SNEGSKA (reference sequence). The V and J ends lost 6 bases and 0 bases respectively, with 9 bases between them. This clonotype has a count of ten or more. No antigen is known for it. The chain couples TRBV20-1 to TRBJ2-4; D call uncertain. Sequenced input: PBMCs or a T cell subset sorted from them (not recorded which). The sequence was obtained from a man between 18 and 29 years old who had mild COVID-19 (a few samples of this study predate the infection). Cell type and time point are not known. CDR3 DNA: TGCAGTGCGGCAGATTTAGCCAAAAACATTCAGTACTTC. Translated, it gives CSAADLAKNIQYF.